Below, one TCR beta chain is given with its context. CDR3 length: 15 amino acids. Germline CDR1 reads MNHEY; CDR2 reads SVGAGI. After removal of 9 bases from V and 7 bases from J, the junction contained 12 bases not matched to a gene. The record originates from a study of blood T cell repertoires in COVID-19. Cohorts were determined from participant-reported clinical history. Per the original methods: Using reference gene primer amplification, nucleated cell counts were estimated. Profiled with immunoSEQ multiplex PCR; TCRdb holds only in-frame clones, not every one. V, J and clone size were drawn from that table, and D and trimming were deduced from the DNA. Of around 300,000 clones listed, 90% are singletons.

The chain carries TRBV6-5 and TRBJ2-2, with TRBD1 identical over 9 bases. The clonotype comes from a woman under 30 with acute COVID-19. Material for sequencing was PBMCs or T cells enriched from blood (not recorded which). In nucleotides, the CDR3 is TGTGCCAGTGAAGCTGGGACAGGGTTTAGCGGGGAGCTGTTTTTT. It is translated as CASEAGTGFSGELFF.